This T cell receptor (beta chain) was captured in a study of blood T cells in healthy people across ages. Each sample gave at least 7 million isolated PBMCs. Looked up from germline, CDR1 is MNHEY and CDR2 is SVGAGI. V trimming: 1 base; J trimming: 3 bases; junction bases outside the gene matches: 4. The CDR3 length is 16 residues. Using a J-beta primer mix together with a sample-barcoded 5' primer, a second PCR was run for about 7 to 12 cycles. A single record per CDR3 protein comes from TCRdb applying MiXCR to the 5' RACE reads. Among about 680,000 distinct CDR3 sequences listed, 45% to 50% were seen once.

The clonotype was recovered from a woman aged 55-70 years in good health. The V and J genes are TRBV6-5 and TRBJ2-1, with 9 positions matching TRBD2. Sequencing used blood. CDR3 DNA: TGTGCCAGCAGTTACTACGGGACTAGCAGCTACAATGAGCAGTTCTTC. Translated: CASSYYGTSSYNEQFF.